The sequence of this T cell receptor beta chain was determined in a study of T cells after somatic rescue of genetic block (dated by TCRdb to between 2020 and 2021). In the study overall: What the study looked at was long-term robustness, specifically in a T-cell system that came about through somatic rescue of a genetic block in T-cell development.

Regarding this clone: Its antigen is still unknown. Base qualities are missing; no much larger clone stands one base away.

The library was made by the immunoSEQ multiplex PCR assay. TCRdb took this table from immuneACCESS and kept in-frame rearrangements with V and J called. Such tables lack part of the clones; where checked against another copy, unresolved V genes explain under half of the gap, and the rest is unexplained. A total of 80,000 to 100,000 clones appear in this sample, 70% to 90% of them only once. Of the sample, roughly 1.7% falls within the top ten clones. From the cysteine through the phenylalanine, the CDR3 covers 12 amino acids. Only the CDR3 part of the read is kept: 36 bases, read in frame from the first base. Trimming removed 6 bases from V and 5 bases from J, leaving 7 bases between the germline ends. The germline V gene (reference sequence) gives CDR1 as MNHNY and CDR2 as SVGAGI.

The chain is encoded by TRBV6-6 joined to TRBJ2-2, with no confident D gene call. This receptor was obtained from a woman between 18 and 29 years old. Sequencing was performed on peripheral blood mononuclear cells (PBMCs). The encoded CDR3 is CASSLLTGELFF. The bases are TGTGCCAGCAGCCTCTTAACCGGGGAGCTGTTTTTT.